This T cell receptor beta chain was documented in a study of cytomegalovirus exposure and HLA in healthy donors. The PCR was carried out with 60 Vbeta primers and 13 Jbeta primers. Profiling relied on immunoSEQ multiplex PCR, and the TCRdb table lists in-frame clones only, not all of them. The profile shows roughly 200,000 clones, about four fifths of them singletons. After removal of 0 bases from V and 6 bases from J, the junction contained 9 bases not matched to a gene. Germline CDR1 is LNHNV and CDR2 is YYDKDF (reference sequence). The CDR3 sequence is 17 residues long. To note about this clone: The antigen is not known.

Findings and caveats of the study: About 87% or about 30% of the time was how often most TCR beta V segments were productive, according to an earlier analysis. TRBV6-2, TRBV6-3 and other indistinguishable V segments were excluded. Per a later analysis, fewer than 20,000 TCR beta sequences showed association with HLA alleles at 0.05 false discovery rate.

The chain combines TRBV15 with TRBJ2-2, with 8 bases identical to TRBD1. The origin of this receptor is a man in his thirties or forties in good health and CMV-seronegative. The specimen was PBMCs. The CDR3 DNA reads as TGTGCCACCAGCAGAGATTTCGGACAGGGAGTCGCCGGGGAGCTGTTTTTT. The encoded protein is CATSRDFGQGVAGELFF.